This T cell receptor beta chain was recovered during a study of T cell responses to AZD1222 COVID-19 vaccine. Assay used: immunoSEQ multiplex PCR; TCRdb lists only in-frame clones, some missing. The table includes about 130,000 clones, around 84% detected once. Whole-study findings and limits: Females outnumbered males among donors, who were mostly white British; clonal diversity was possibly underestimated.

Of note for this clone: Its target is unknown.

Here the sequenced sample was peripheral blood, taken on day 0 of AZD1222 vaccination. The clonotype originates from an adult in good health.

The CDR3 DNA follows: TGTGCCAGCAGACAGGGACAGCCTGGCACAGATACGCAGTATTTT. Translating it yields CASRQGQPGTDTQYF. The chain joins TRBV3-1 (or the pseudogene TRBV3-2) to TRBJ2-3, with 7 bases lining up with TRBD1. The germline CDR1 and CDR2 sequences are LGHDT and YNNKEL (reference sequence). The CDR3 extends over 15 amino acids. V lost 6 bases to trimming and J lost 1 base; unmatched junction nucleotides: 7.